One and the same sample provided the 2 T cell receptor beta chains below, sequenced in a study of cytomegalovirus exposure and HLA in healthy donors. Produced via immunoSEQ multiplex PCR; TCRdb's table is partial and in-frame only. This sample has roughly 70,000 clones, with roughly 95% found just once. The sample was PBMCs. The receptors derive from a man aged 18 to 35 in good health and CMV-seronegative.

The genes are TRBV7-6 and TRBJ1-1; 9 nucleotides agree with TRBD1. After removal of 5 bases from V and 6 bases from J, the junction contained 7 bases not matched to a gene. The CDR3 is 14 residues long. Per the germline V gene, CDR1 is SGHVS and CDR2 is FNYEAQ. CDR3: CASSPGTGIPEAFF. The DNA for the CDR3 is TGTGCCAGCAGCCCCGGGACAGGGATCCCTGAAGCTTTCTTT. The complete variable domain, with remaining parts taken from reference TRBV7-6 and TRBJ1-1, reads GAGVSQSPRYKVTKRGQDVALRCDPISGHVSLYWYRQALGQGPEFLTYFNYEAQQDKSGLPNDRFSAERPEGSISTLTIQRTEQRDSAMYRCASSPGTGIPEAFFGQGTRLTVV.

CDR3 DNA sequence: TGTGCCAGCAGCTTATACAGCCTCAATCAGCCCCAGCATTTT. Its translation is CASSLYSLNQPQHF. J is TRBJ1-5 and V is TRBV7-2; no firm D call. This CDR3 is built from 14 residues. Looked up from germline, CDR1 is SGHTA and CDR2 is FQGNSA. V was shortened by 2 bases and J by 3 bases, with 8 bases between the two germline ends.